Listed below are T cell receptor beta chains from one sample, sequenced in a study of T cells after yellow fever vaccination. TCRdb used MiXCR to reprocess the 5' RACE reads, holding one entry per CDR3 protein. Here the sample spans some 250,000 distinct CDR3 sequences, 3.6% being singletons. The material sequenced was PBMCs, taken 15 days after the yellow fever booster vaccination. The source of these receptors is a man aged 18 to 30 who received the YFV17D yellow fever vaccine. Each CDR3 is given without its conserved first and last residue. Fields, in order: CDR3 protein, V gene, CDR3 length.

ASSQEQVFDNSPLH,TRBV4-3,14
ASRQGALVTEAF,TRBV11-2,12
ASRPPWTGMSTEAF,TRBV12-3/TRBV12-4,14
ASSLRGGGTEAF,TRBV7-2,12
ASSLATITGELF,TRBV12-3/TRBV12-4,12
ASSVRDRENSPLH,TRBV9,13
SARHRDRVAGELF,TRBV20-1,13
ASGQTSTDTQY,TRBV5-1,11
SARENYGYT,TRBV29-1,9
ASSLDGQNSPLH,TRBV7-3,12
ASRRDRVGETQY,TRBV6-1,12
ASSTGLANEQF,TRBV19,11
ASALGAYEQY,TRBV2,10
ASSSSGTVGETQY,TRBV7-3,13
ASTPGGGVYNEQF,TRBV5-1,13
ASSGGGPEAF,TRBV7-9,10
ASSSRFGGPSYEQY,TRBV7-2,14
AISQRRAVSGNTIY,TRBV10-3,14
ASSPFGQGATSGAEQF,TRBV18,16
ASSSQGSYSPLH,TRBV7-9,12
ASSLGISNEQF,TRBV12-3/TRBV12-4,11
ASSPGTGLHQPQH,TRBV19,13
SGSDGSRNYGYT,TRBV20-1,12
ASSILAGGNEQF,TRBV7-2,12
ASSGGENPGELF,TRBV10-1,12
ASSLEPNYGYT,TRBV7-2,11